Listed below are T cell receptor beta chains from one sample, sequenced in a study of T cell responses to AZD1222 COVID-19 vaccine. Using immunoSEQ multiplex PCR, the repertoire was profiled, and TCRdb retains in-frame clones only, with some absent. The sample has about 160,000 clones, around 90% seen once. Material: peripheral blood, obtained 28 days after the second AZD1222 dose. These receptors came from an adult who received the AZD1222 COVID-19 vaccine. Each CDR3 is given with its conserved first and last residue. A D gene is named only where the DNA matches it firmly. The listing skips clone size in some rows; elsewhere it reads once, few, many or a size class.

V: TRBV6-2/TRBV6-3
D: .
size: medium-sized
J: TRBJ1-1
DNA: TGTGCCAGCAGTCCCCCGGGACAACACACTGAAGCTTTCTTT
CDR3: CASSPPGQHTEAFF

V: TRBV7-5
D: .
size: .
J: TRBJ1-5
DNA: TGTGCCAGAAGCTTAGGAGGACCCGGGGATCCCCAGCATTTT
CDR3: CARSLGGPGDPQHF

V: TRBV11-3
D: .
size: .
J: TRBJ2-7
DNA: TGTGCCAGCAGCTTAGACGTGCGGGACTACGAGCAGTACTTC
CDR3: CASSLDVRDYEQYF

V: TRBV4-2
D: .
size: .
J: TRBJ1-5
DNA: TGTACCGGCGGCCAGCCCCAGCATTTT
CDR3: CTGGQPQHF

V: TRBV3-1/TRBV3-2
D: .
size: once
J: TRBJ1-6
DNA: TGTGCCAGTTCGGATCTGCGGAATTCACCCCTCCACTTT
CDR3: CASSDLRNSPLHF

V: TRBV19
D: .
size: .
J: TRBJ2-1
DNA: TGTGCCAGTAGTATAGATTGGCACAGCGGCTCCTACAATGAGCAGTTCTTC
CDR3: CASSIDWHSGSYNEQFF

V: TRBV16
D: .
size: .
J: TRBJ2-3
DNA: TGTGCCAGCAGCCAATCGGGCTTCACAGATACGCAGTATTTT
CDR3: CASSQSGFTDTQYF

V: TRBV6-5
D: TRBD1
size: .
J: TRBJ2-7
DNA: TGTGCCAGCAGTTACACAGGGGATCGCGGTTACGAGCAGTACTTC
CDR3: CASSYTGDRGYEQYF

V: TRBV11-3
D: .
size: .
J: TRBJ2-2
DNA: TGTGCCAGCAGCTCCCGAGCCGAATCGGGCCGGGAGCTGTTTTTT
CDR3: CASSSRAESGRELFF

V: TRBV18
D: .
size: .
J: TRBJ1-2
DNA: TGTGCCAGCTCACTGGACGGAAACTATGGCTACACCTTC
CDR3: CASSLDGNYGYTF

V: TRBV7-2
D: .
size: few
J: TRBJ2-1
DNA: TGTGCCAGCAGCTTAGTTTTTGGCGGGATTAGGGACAATGAGCAGTTCTTC
CDR3: CASSLVFGGIRDNEQFF

V: TRBV5-4
D: .
size: .
J: TRBJ2-5
DNA: TGTGCCAGCAGCTTGGGTGGGGTCCAAGAGACCCAGTACTTC
CDR3: CASSLGGVQETQYF

V: TRBV5-5
D: TRBD2
size: .
J: TRBJ2-2
DNA: TGTGCCAGCAGCTTTGCGGGGGGACTCACCGGGGAGCTGTTTTTT
CDR3: CASSFAGGLTGELFF

V: TRBV11-3
D: .
size: .
J: TRBJ2-3
DNA: TGTGCCAGCAGCTTGTTTATCGGGGGTGCGACGCAGTATTTT
CDR3: CASSLFIGGATQYF

V: TRBV11-3
D: TRBD2
size: .
J: TRBJ2-6
DNA: TGTGCCAGCAGCTCCGGGACTAGCGGGACCGGGGCCAACGTCCTGACTTTC
CDR3: CASSSGTSGTGANVLTF

V: TRBV4-1
D: .
size: .
J: TRBJ2-3
DNA: TGCGCCAGCCGCCAGGGTGTGGCGGCGTTCACAGATACGCAGTATTTT
CDR3: CASRQGVAAFTDTQYF

V: TRBV29-1
D: .
size: few
J: TRBJ1-1
DNA: TGCAGCGGAAAGGACCGGCCGGGTGGCTCTGGGGCTTTCTTT
CDR3: CSGKDRPGGSGAFF

V: TRBV6-1
D: TRBD1
size: .
J: TRBJ2-1
DNA: TGTGCCAGCAGTGACCCGGGACAGGGGAGGAATGAGCAGTTCTTC
CDR3: CASSDPGQGRNEQFF

V: TRBV21-1
D: .
size: .
J: TRBJ2-5
DNA: TGTGCCAGCACCTCCCTAAGGCCCCAAGAGACCCAGTACTTC
CDR3: CASTSLRPQETQYF